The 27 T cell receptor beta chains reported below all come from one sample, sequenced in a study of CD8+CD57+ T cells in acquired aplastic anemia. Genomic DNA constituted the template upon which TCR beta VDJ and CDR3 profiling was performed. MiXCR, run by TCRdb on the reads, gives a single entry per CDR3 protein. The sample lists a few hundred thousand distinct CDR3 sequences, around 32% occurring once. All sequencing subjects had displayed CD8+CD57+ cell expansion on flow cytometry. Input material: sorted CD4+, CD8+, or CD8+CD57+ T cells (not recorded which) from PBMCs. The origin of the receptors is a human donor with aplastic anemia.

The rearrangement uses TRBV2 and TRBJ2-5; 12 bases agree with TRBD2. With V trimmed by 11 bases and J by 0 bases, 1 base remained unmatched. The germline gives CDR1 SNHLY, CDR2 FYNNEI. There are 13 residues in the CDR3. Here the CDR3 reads CAGTSGYQETQYF. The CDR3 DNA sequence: TGTGCCGGGACTAGCGGGTACCAAGAGACCCAGTACTTC.

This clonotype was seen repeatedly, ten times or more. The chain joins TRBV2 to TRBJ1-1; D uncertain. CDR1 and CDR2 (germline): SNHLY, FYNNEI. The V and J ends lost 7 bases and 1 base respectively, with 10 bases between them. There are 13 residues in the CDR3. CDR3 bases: TGTGCCAGCACACGCGGGGAGAACACTGAAGCTTTCTTT. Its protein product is CASTRGENTEAFF.

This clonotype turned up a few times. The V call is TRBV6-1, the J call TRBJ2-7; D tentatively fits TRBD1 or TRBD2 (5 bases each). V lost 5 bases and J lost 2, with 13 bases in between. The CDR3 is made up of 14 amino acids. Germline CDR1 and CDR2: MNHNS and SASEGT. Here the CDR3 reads CASSKGPNTYEQYF. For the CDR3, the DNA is TGTGCCAGCAGTAAGGGACCAAACACCTACGAGCAGTACTTC.

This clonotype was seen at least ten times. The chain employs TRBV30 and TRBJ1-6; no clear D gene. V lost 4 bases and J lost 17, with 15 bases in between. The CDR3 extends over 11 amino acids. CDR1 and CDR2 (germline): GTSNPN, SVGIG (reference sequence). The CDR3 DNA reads TGTGCCTGGATCATCGGGAGCGGAGTCCACTTT. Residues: CAWIIGSGVHF.

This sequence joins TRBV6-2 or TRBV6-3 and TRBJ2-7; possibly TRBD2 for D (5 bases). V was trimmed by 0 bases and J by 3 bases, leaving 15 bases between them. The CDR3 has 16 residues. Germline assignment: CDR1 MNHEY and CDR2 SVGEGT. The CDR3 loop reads CASSYSRVPMVYEQYF. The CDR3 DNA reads TGTGCCAGCAGTTACTCGAGGGTGCCGATGGTCTACGAGCAGTACTTC.

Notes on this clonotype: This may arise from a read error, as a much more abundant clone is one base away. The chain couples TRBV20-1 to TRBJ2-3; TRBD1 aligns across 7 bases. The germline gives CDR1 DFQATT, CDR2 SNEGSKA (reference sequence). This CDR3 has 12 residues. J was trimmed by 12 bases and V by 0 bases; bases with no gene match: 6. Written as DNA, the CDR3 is TGCAGTGCTAGAGATAAGGGACAGAGACAGTATTTT. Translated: CSARDKGQRQYF.

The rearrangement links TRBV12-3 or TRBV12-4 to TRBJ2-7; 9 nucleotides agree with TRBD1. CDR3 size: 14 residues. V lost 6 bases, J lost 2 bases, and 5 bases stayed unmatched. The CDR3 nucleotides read TGTGCCAGCAGAAGACAGGGGGTGGCCTACGAGCAGTACTTC. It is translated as CASRRQGVAYEQYF.

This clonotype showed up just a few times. The CDR3 here is CASSQVGSDSPQHF. For the CDR3, the DNA is TGTGCCAGCAGCCAAGTTGGGTCGGATTCCCCCCAGCATTTT. The gene calls are TRBV3-1 and TRBJ1-5; D not resolved. The CDR3 covers 14 residues. The V and J ends lost 1 base and 10 bases respectively, with 14 bases between them. Per germline, CDR1 LGHDT and CDR2 YNNKEL (reference sequence).

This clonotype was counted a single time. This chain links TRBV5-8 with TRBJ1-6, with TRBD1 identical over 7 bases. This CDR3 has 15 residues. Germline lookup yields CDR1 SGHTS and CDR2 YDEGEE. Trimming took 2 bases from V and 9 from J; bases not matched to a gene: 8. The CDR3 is CASSFGDSHLSPLHF. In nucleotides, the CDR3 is TGTGCCAGCAGCTTTGGGGACAGCCACCTTTCACCCCTCCACTTT. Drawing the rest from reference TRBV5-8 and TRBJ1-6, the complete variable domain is EAGVTQSPTHLIKTRGQQATLRCSPISGHTSVYWYQQALGLGLQFLLWYDEGEERNRGNFPPRFSGRQFPNYSSELNVNALELEDSALYLCASSFGDSHLSPLHFGNGTRLTVT.

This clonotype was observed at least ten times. The CDR3 loop is CASSDPTGYEKLFF. For the CDR3, the DNA is TGTGCCAGCAGTGACCCGACAGGCTATGAAAAACTGTTTTTT. The V call is TRBV2, the J call TRBJ1-4; perhaps TRBD1 as D (6 bases). V shed 3 bases and J shed 6 bases, with 11 bases lying between them. The CDR3 has 14 residues. CDR1 is SNHLY and CDR2 is FYNNEI in the germline V gene.

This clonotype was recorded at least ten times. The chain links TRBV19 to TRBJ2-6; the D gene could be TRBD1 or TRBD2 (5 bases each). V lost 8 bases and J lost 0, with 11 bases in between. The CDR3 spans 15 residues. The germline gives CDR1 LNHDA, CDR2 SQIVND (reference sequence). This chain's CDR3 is CASGGLGSGANVLTF. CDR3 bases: TGTGCCAGTGGGGGTTTGGGCTCTGGGGCCAACGTCCTGACTTTC.

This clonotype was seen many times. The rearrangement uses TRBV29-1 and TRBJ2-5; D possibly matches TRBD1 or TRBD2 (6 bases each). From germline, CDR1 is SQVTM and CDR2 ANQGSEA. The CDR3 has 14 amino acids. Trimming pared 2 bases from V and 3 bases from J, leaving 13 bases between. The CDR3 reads CSVEFIGGKETQYF. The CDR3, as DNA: TGCAGCGTTGAATTTATAGGGGGGAAAGAGACCCAGTACTTC.

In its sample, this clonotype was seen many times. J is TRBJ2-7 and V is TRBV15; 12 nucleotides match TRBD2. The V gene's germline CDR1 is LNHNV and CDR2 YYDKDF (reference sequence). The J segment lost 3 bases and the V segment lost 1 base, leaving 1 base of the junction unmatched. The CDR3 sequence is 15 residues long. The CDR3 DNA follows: TGTGCCACCAGCAGAGCTAGCGGGGGGGGCTACGAGCAGTACTTC. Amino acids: CATSRASGGGYEQYF.

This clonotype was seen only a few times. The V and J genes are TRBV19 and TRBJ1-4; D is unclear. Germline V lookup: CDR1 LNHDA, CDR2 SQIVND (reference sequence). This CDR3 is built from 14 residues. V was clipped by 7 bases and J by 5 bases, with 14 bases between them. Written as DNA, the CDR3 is TGTGCCAGTACCCCGACGGTCCAGAATGAAAAACTGTTTTTT. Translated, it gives CASTPTVQNEKLFF.

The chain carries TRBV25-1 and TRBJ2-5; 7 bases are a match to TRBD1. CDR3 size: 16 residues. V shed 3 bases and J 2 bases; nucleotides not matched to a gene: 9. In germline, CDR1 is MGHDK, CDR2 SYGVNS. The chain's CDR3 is CASSESTGTVQETQYF. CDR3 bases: TGTGCCAGCAGTGAGTCAACAGGGACAGTACAAGAGACCCAGTACTTC. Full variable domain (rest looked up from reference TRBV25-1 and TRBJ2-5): EADIYQTPRYLVIGTGKKITLECSQTMGHDKMYWYQQDPGMELHLIHYSYGVNSTEKGDLSSESTVSRIRTEHFPLTLESARPSHTSQYLCASSESTGTVQETQYFGPGTRLLVL.

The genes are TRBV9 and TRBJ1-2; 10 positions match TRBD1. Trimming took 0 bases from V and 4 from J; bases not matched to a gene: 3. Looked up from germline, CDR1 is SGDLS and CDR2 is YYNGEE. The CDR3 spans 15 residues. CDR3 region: CASSVGDRGGYGYTF. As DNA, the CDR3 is TGTGCCAGCAGCGTAGGGGACAGGGGAGGCTATGGCTACACCTTC.

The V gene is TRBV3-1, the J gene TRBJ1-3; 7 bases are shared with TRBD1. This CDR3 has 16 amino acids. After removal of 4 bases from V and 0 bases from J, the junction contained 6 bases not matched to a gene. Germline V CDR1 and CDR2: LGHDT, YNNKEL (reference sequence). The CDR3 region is CASSRTGQSSGNTIYF. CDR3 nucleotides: TGTGCCAGCAGCCGGACGGGACAGTCCTCTGGAAACACCATATATTTT.

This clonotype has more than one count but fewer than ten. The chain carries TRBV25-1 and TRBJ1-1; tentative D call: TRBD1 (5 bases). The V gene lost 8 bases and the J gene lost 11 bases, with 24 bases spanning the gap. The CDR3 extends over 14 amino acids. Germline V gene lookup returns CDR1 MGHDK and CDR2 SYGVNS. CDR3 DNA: TGTGCCAGCTCACCACCGGGGGACCGGCAGTCGGCTTTCTTT. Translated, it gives CASSPPGDRQSAFF.

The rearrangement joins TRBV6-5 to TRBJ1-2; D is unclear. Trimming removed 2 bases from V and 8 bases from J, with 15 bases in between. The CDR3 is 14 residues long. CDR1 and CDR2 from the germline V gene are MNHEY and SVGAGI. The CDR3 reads CASSYARSQRGYTF. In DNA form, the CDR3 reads TGTGCCAGCAGTTACGCCAGGAGCCAAAGGGGCTACACCTTC.

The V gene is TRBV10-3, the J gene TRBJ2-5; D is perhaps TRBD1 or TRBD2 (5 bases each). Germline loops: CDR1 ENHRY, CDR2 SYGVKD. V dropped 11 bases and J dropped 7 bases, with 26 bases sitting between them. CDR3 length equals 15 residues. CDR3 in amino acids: CASSEPGPQSGTQYF. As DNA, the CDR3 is TGTGCCTCCTCAGAGCCGGGACCCCAGAGTGGGACCCAGTACTTC.

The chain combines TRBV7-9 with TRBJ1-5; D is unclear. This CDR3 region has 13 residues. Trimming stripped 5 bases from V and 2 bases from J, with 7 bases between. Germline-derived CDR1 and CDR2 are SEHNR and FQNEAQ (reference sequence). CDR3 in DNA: TGTGCCAGCAGCCCCTCTGGCAATCAGCCCCAGCATTTT. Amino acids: CASSPSGNQPQHF.

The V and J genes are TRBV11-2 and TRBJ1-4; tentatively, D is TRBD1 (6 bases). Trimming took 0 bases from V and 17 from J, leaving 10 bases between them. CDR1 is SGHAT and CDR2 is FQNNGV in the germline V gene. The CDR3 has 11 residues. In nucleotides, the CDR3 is TGTGCCAGCAGCTTAGATAGGACAGCCTTTTTT. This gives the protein CASSLDRTAFF.

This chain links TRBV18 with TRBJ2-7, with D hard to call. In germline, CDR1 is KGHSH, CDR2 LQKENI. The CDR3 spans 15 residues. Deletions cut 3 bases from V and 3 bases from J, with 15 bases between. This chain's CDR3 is CASSPEPHRIYEQYF. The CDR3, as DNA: TGTGCCAGCTCACCGGAGCCCCATCGAATCTACGAGCAGTACTTC.

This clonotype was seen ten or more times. The chain's CDR3 is CSARDAGGPYEQYF. In DNA form, the CDR3 reads TGCAGTGCTAGAGATGCGGGGGGACCCTACGAGCAGTACTTC. The rearrangement joins TRBV20-1 to TRBJ2-7, with 8 bases fitting TRBD2. V shed 0 bases and J 2 bases; nucleotides not matched to a gene: 3. Germline lookup yields CDR1 DFQATT and CDR2 SNEGSKA (reference sequence). This CDR3 is built from 14 residues.

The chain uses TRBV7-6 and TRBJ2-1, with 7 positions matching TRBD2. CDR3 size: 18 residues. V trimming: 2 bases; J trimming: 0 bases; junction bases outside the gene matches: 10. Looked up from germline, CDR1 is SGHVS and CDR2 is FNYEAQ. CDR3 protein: CASSLPPPSGSSYNEQFF. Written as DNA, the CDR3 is TGTGCCAGCAGCTTACCGCCGCCTAGCGGAAGCTCCTACAATGAGCAGTTCTTC.

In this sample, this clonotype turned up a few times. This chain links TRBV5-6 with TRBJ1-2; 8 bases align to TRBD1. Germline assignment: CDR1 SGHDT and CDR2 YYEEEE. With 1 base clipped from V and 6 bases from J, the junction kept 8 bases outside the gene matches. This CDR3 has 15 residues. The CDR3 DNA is TGTGCCAGCAGCTTGTGGACAGGGACTCGAAATGGCTACACCTTC. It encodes CASSLWTGTRNGYTF.

The CDR3 loop is CSAGEGRGNYGYTF. The CDR3 DNA reads TGCAGCGCTGGCGAGGGAAGGGGAAACTATGGCTACACCTTC. The chain is built from TRBV29-1 and TRBJ1-2, with D maybe TRBD1 (5 bases). Germline V lookup: CDR1 SQVTM, CDR2 ANQGSEA. Deletions cut 7 bases from V and 2 bases from J, with 17 bases between. The CDR3 has 14 amino acids.